A single sample is the source of the 25 T cell receptor beta chains below, sequenced in a study of blood T cell repertoires in COVID-19. TCRdb keeps only in-frame clones here, not all; method: immunoSEQ multiplex PCR. The repertoire includes about 64,000 clones, over 75% of them detected once, and 40% to 55% sits in the top ten. The specimen was peripheral blood. Receptor source: a woman aged 55-70 years with COVID-19, enrolled during active disease.

The V gene is TRBV4-3, the J gene TRBJ1-6; D call uncertain. With 0 bases removed from V and 3 bases from J, the gap between germline ends came to 12 bases. Germline CDR1 and CDR2: LGHNA and YSLEER. The CDR3 loop spans 17 amino acids. CDR3 protein: CASSQEIFSVYNSPLHF. DNA of the CDR3: TGCGCCAGCAGCCAAGAAATTTTTTCGGTCTATAATTCACCCCTCCACTTT.

The chain recombines TRBV30 with TRBJ1-1; a weak D match, TRBD1 (5 bases). CDR3 length: 12 amino acids. Between the trimmed V and J ends, which lost 0 bases and 9 bases, there was a span of 11 bases. The germline V gene has CDR1 GTSNPN and CDR2 SVGIG (reference sequence). The CDR3 DNA is TGTGCCTGGAGTGTACGGGAGGGGAAAGCTTTCTTT. This gives the protein CAWSVREGKAFF.

The chain has TRBV7-2 and TRBJ2-3; possibly TRBD1 for D (5 bases). Germline-derived CDR1 and CDR2 are SGHTA and FQGNSA. V lost 7 bases and J lost 4, with 12 bases in between. The CDR3 spans 13 residues. The CDR3 DNA reads TGTGCCAGCACCGGCAGGGTGGCAGATACGCAGTATTTT. Its translation: CASTGRVADTQYF.

V and J are TRBV13 and TRBJ2-7; TRBD1 matches at 7 bases. The trim removed 5 bases at V and 4 bases at J, leaving 2 bases unmatched. Per germline, CDR1 PRHDT and CDR2 FYEKMQ (reference sequence). The CDR3 covers 12 residues. The CDR3 here is CASSEQGYEQYF. The CDR3 nucleotides read TGTGCCAGCAGCGAACAGGGGTACGAGCAGTACTTC.

This sequence joins TRBV5-1 and TRBJ1-1; perhaps TRBD1 as D (5 bases). The V and J ends lost 1 base and 6 bases respectively, with 10 bases between them. Germline lookup yields CDR1 SGHRS and CDR2 YFSETQ. The CDR3 is 13 amino acids. The CDR3 here is CASSLYGGAEAFF. The DNA of the CDR3 is TGCGCCAGCAGCTTGTACGGGGGAGCTGAAGCTTTCTTT.

This clone was seen more than once but under ten times. V is TRBV4-3 and J is TRBJ2-3; TRBD2 agrees at 10 bases. CDR1 and CDR2 from the germline V gene are LGHNA and YSLEER. CDR3 length equals 15 residues. The V gene end was trimmed by 4 bases and the J gene end by 2 bases; junction bases not matched to a gene: 3. Written as DNA, the CDR3 is TGCGCCAGCAGCCTACTAGCGGGACCCACAGATACGCAGTATTTT. Protein product: CASSLLAGPTDTQYF.

The chain has TRBV7-2 and TRBJ2-6; weak D call: TRBD1 (5 bases). Trimming removed 4 bases from V and 1 base from J, with 8 bases in between. This CDR3 is 15 amino acids long. The V gene's germline CDR1 is SGHTA and CDR2 FQGNSA. Written as DNA, the CDR3 is TGTGCCAGCAGCTGGCAGGGATCTGGGGCCAACGTCCTGACTTTC. This gives the protein CASSWQGSGANVLTF.

The chain carries TRBV6-5 and TRBJ1-2, with D possibly TRBD1 on 5 matching bases. CDR1 is MNHEY and CDR2 is SVGAGI in the germline V gene. CDR3 size: 12 residues. The germline V and J ends were trimmed by 6 bases and 8 bases, with 13 bases remaining between them. The chain's CDR3 is CASSQQGWGYTF. The DNA of the CDR3 is TGTGCCAGCAGCCAGCAGGGTTGGGGCTACACCTTC.

The chain employs TRBV14 and TRBJ1-6; D may be TRBD1 (5 bases). CDR3 length equals 17 residues. V lost 0 bases, J lost 7 bases, and 16 bases lay in between. The germline CDR1 and CDR2 sequences are SGHDN and FVKESK. The CDR3 nucleotides read TGTGCCAGCAGCCAAGATCTGGGGGGGTTTTGGAATTCACCCCTCCACTTT. Translation gives CASSQDLGGFWNSPLHF.

Only one count was recorded for this clone. The chain links TRBV2 to TRBJ2-1; the D gene is possibly TRBD2 (5 bases). Germline assignment: CDR1 SNHLY and CDR2 FYNNEI. The CDR3 sequence is 15 residues long. Trimming pared 3 bases from V and 3 bases from J, leaving 12 bases between. In nucleotides, the CDR3 is TGTGCCAGCAGTGAGAGGATAGCGTACTACAATGAGCAGTTCTTC. This gives the protein CASSERIAYYNEQFF. Based on the CDR3 plus reference TRBV2 and TRBJ2-1, the full variable domain is EPEVTQTPSHQVTQMGQEVILRCVPISNHLYFYWYRQILGQKVEFLVSFYNNEISEKSEIFDDQFSVERPDGSNFTLKIRSTKLEDSAMYFCASSERIAYYNEQFFGPGTRLTVL.

The V gene is TRBV5-4, the J gene TRBJ2-7, with a weak D call TRBD1 (6 bases). V lost 4 bases to trimming and J lost 2 bases, with 19 bases between them. Germline loops: CDR1 SGHNT, CDR2 YYREEE (reference sequence). The CDR3 runs to 16 residues. The CDR3 protein is CASSAYDRTETYEQYF. The CDR3 nucleotides read TGTGCCAGCAGCGCCTACGACAGGACGGAAACCTACGAGCAGTACTTC.

This clone has just a few counts. This chain connects TRBV11-2 to TRBJ2-2; 8 bases match TRBD2. V was clipped by 1 base and J by 7 bases; unmatched bases: 8. Germline CDR1 SGHAT, CDR2 FQNNGV. CDR3 length equals 16 residues. Written as DNA, the CDR3 is TGTGCCAGCAGCTTAGGAGGCGGGAGGTCGGTCGGGGAGCTGTTTTTT. Protein: CASSLGGGRSVGELFF.

The rearrangement joins TRBV7-2 to TRBJ2-1; TRBD2 agrees at 9 bases. V shed 5 bases and J 0 bases; nucleotides not matched to a gene: 14. The CDR3 loop spans 19 amino acids. Germline loops: CDR1 SGHTA, CDR2 FQGNSA. The CDR3 spells CASSPWGAGGFRSYNEQFF. The CDR3 bases are TGTGCCAGCAGCCCGTGGGGAGCGGGGGGATTCCGCTCCTACAATGAGCAGTTCTTC.

The V and J genes are TRBV11-2 and TRBJ2-3; D perhaps matches TRBD1 (5 bases). V lost 5 bases, J lost 2 bases, and 14 bases lay in between. CDR1 and CDR2 from the germline V gene are SGHAT and FQNNGV. This CDR3 has 15 residues. The CDR3 nucleotides read TGTGCCAGCAGCAAGACAGCGATTTACACAGATACGCAGTATTTT. Residues: CASSKTAIYTDTQYF.

This chain links TRBV19 with TRBJ2-5, with D possibly being TRBD2 (5 bases). Trimming took 3 bases from V and 6 from J, leaving 11 bases between them. Germline loops: CDR1 LNHDA, CDR2 SQIVND (reference sequence). This CDR3 has 13 amino acids. CDR3 loop: CASSIGLGKTQYF. The CDR3 DNA sequence: TGTGCCAGTAGTATTGGACTGGGGAAGACCCAGTACTTC.

V is TRBV3-1 (or the pseudogene TRBV3-2) and J is TRBJ2-1; D gene unclear. Trimming pared 3 bases from V and 2 bases from J, leaving 8 bases between. The CDR3 is 14 residues long. CDR1 LGHDT and CDR2 YNNKEL come from the germline V gene (reference sequence). CDR3 residues: CASSHGETYNEQFF. The CDR3 nucleotides are TGTGCCAGCAGCCATGGAGAGACCTACAATGAGCAGTTCTTC.

The chain uses TRBV10-3 and TRBJ2-7; 11 nucleotides align to TRBD1. The CDR3 is 14 residues long. V was pared by 4 bases and J by 10 bases, with 9 bases of the junction left unmatched. Germline values: CDR1 ENHRY, CDR2 SYGVKD. The CDR3 DNA reads TGTGCCATCAGTGCCCAGGGACAGGGGGTAGGACAGTACTTC. This encodes CAISAQGQGVGQYF.

This clone was picked up a small number of times. The chain's CDR3 is CASSVGTGSRNEKLFF. The CDR3, as DNA: TGTGCCAGCAGCGTAGGTACAGGCAGCCGGAATGAAAAACTGTTTTTT. The chain links TRBV9 to TRBJ1-4; possible D gene TRBD1, 5 bases. Germline V CDR1 and CDR2: SGDLS, YYNGEE. The length of the CDR3 is 16 residues. V was cut by 0 bases and J by 5 bases, with 14 bases left in between.

The chain has TRBV7-2 and TRBJ2-7, with TRBD1 identical over 9 bases. This CDR3 has 15 residues. The germline V gene encodes CDR1 SGHTA and CDR2 FQGNSA. With 4 bases clipped from V and 2 bases from J, the junction kept 6 bases outside the gene matches. CDR3 in amino acids: CASSSTGGLTYEQYF. The DNA of the CDR3 is TGTGCCAGCAGCTCTACAGGGGGCCTAACCTACGAGCAGTACTTC. The whole variable domain, remainder taken from reference TRBV7-2 and TRBJ2-7, is GAGVSQSPSNKVTEKGKDVELRCDPISGHTALYWYRQSLGQGLEFLIYFQGNSAPDKSGLPSDRFSAERTGGSVSTLTIQRTQQEDSAVYLCASSSTGGLTYEQYFGPGTRLTVT.

The V gene is TRBV30, the J gene TRBJ1-2; 9 bases are a match to TRBD1. The V and J ends lost 7 bases and 1 base, in that order; junction bases with no gene match: 13. CDR1 and CDR2 from the germline V gene are GTSNPN and SVGIG (reference sequence). CDR3 size: 16 residues. CDR3 nucleotide sequence: TGTGCCTCCTACCGGGACAGGGCGAAAATTAACTATGGCTACACCTTC. Protein: CASYRDRAKINYGYTF.

CDR3: CASSYSGQPEAFF. CDR3 bases: TGTGCCAGCAGTTACAGTGGACAGCCTGAAGCTTTCTTT. This chain links TRBV6-2 or TRBV6-3 with TRBJ1-1; D is possibly TRBD1 (6 bases). The V and J ends lost 2 bases and 6 bases respectively, with 10 bases between them. Germline V gives CDR1 MNHEY, CDR2 SVGEGT. The CDR3 totals 13 residues.

V gene TRBV10-1 combines with J gene TRBJ2-3, with TRBD1 as a possible D gene (5 bases). Trimming removed 0 bases at V and 5 bases at J, with 9 bases between. CDR1 WNHNN and CDR2 SYGVQD come from the germline V gene (reference sequence). This CDR3 spans 14 amino acids. CDR3: CASSESQARDTQYF. The CDR3 DNA reads TGCGCCAGCAGTGAGTCACAGGCCAGAGATACGCAGTATTTT.

V usage is TRBV30 and J usage is TRBJ2-3; 8 nucleotides align to TRBD2. The CDR3 extends over 14 amino acids. The germline gives CDR1 GTSNPN, CDR2 SVGIG (reference sequence). The V segment lost 3 bases and the J segment 2 bases; nucleotides outside the gene matches: 4. The CDR3 region has the DNA TGTGCCTGGAGCAGCGGGGGACCCACAGATACGCAGTATTTT. This translates into CAWSSGGPTDTQYF.

V is TRBV6-2 or TRBV6-3 and J is TRBJ2-1; 8 nucleotides agree with TRBD1. This CDR3 is built from 15 residues. CDR1 and CDR2 (germline): MNHEY, SVGEGT. Trimming at V came to 5 bases and at J to 4 bases, leaving 7 bases not matched to a gene. Here the CDR3 DNA reads TGTGCCAGCAGTGACCAGGGGGCGCTATACAATGAGCAGTTCTTC. It codes for CASSDQGALYNEQFF.

The chain is built from TRBV2 and TRBJ1-6; 9 nucleotides line up with TRBD1. Germline CDR1 is SNHLY and CDR2 is FYNNEI. There are 15 residues in the CDR3. Trimming cost V 6 bases and J 6 bases; bases outside gene matches: 6. As DNA, the CDR3 is TGTGCCAGCAGACGCACAGGGGGCAGTAATTCACCCCTCCACTTT. Translated: CASRRTGGSNSPLHF.